Presented here are 8 T cell receptor beta chains from one specimen sequenced in a study of blood T cell repertoires in COVID-19 (dated by TCRdb to the early 2020s). The library relied on the immunoSEQ multiplex PCR assay. TCRdb limited this immuneACCESS table to in-frame rearrangements with V and J called. A share of clones is missing; checked studies link under half to unresolved V genes, and the rest is unexplained. The sample table shows hundreds of thousands of clones, and about 88% are seen once. Jointly, the top ten make up 9.5% to 15% of the sample. The sequenced material came from peripheral blood. These receptor sequences come from a woman aged 55-69 years with acute or convalescent COVID-19.

The V gene is TRBV9, the J gene TRBJ1-5, with unresolved D. The CDR3 totals 13 residues. V was trimmed by 0 bases and J by 9 bases, leaving 10 bases between them. From germline, CDR1 is SGDLS and CDR2 YYNGEE. This CDR3 is CASSVGGHTPQHF. DNA for the CDR3: TGTGCCAGCAGCGTAGGAGGTCATACGCCCCAGCATTTT.

CDR3 residues: CAGRGQGNNEQFF. The CDR3 coding sequence is TGTGCCGGGAGGGGACAGGGGAACAATGAGCAGTTCTTC. The rearrangement uses TRBV9 and TRBJ2-1; 10 nucleotides agree with TRBD1. Germline V gene data show CDR1 as SGDLS and CDR2 as YYNGEE. The CDR3 consists of 13 residues. V lost 10 bases, J lost 5 bases, and 6 bases stayed unmatched.

CDR3: CASNQYRVSGANVLTF. CDR3 nucleotides: TGTGCCAGCAACCAATACAGGGTTTCTGGGGCCAACGTCCTGACTTTC. This sequence joins TRBV5-6 and TRBJ2-6; possibly TRBD1 for D (6 bases). The CDR3 contains 16 residues. Trimming took off 6 bases at V and 1 base at J, with 14 bases between the two ends. Germline V lookup: CDR1 SGHDT, CDR2 YYEEEE.

The chain couples TRBV7-9 to TRBJ2-6; TRBD1 aligns across 9 bases. This CDR3 region has 18 residues. From germline, CDR1 is SEHNR and CDR2 FQNEAQ (reference sequence). V shed 6 bases, J shed 0 bases, and the junction held 9 bases outside the gene matches. The CDR3 spells CASRPRTGETSGANVLTF. For the CDR3, the DNA is TGTGCCAGCAGGCCTCGGACAGGGGAGACCTCTGGGGCCAACGTCCTGACTTTC.

This clone was seen only once. The germline gene is not matched at one end of the junction; a read error may be the cause. V and J are TRBV19 and TRBJ1-2; no clear D gene. This CDR3 comprises 12 residues. Germline V gene data show CDR1 as LNHDA and CDR2 as SQIVND (reference sequence). The CDR3 here is CASRTFDYGYTF. CDR3 sequence (DNA): TGTGCCAGCAGGACGTTTGACTATGGCTACACCTTT.

CDR3 DNA: TGTGCCAGCAGGAAATTACTAGCGGGATACAATGAGCAGTTCTTC. This translates into CASRKLLAGYNEQFF. This sequence joins TRBV7-2 and TRBJ2-1, with TRBD2 matching 10 bases. Germline trimming cut 6 bases from V and 4 bases from J; bases unmatched to any gene: 6. The CDR3 runs to 15 residues. CDR1 SGHTA and CDR2 FQGNSA come from the germline V gene.

CDR3 region: CASSQEILPQYEQFF. CDR3 DNA: TGTGCCAGCAGCCAAGAAATACTGCCCCAATATGAGCAGTTCTTC. The chain combines TRBV4-2 with TRBJ2-1; D unclear. The CDR3 loop spans 15 amino acids. Germline-derived CDR1 and CDR2 are LGHNA and YNFKEQ. The V end lost 0 bases, the J end lost 8 bases, and 14 bases lay between the germline ends.

The chain joins TRBV9 to TRBJ1-3; D perhaps matches TRBD1 (5 bases). The CDR3 is made up of 14 amino acids. CDR1 and CDR2 from the germline V gene are SGDLS and YYNGEE. V dropped 7 bases and J dropped 0 bases, with 11 bases sitting between them. The CDR3 sequence: CASGRGGSGNTIYF. The CDR3 coding sequence is TGTGCCAGCGGGCGGGGGGGCTCTGGAAACACCATATATTTT.